A single sample is the source of the 30 T cell receptor beta chains below, sequenced in a study of blood T cell repertoires in COVID-19. The method was immunoSEQ multiplex PCR; TCRdb's version includes in-frame clones alone and lacks a portion of them. Of 60,000 to 70,000 clones listed, almost 85% were seen once; the top ten hold around 9.5%. Sequencing input: peripheral blood. The receptor set was obtained from a man aged 45-65 years with active COVID-19.

This clone has only one observation. The chain couples TRBV7-9 to TRBJ2-5; 7 nucleotides align to TRBD1. The CDR3 totals 15 residues. Germline values: CDR1 SEHNR, CDR2 FQNEAQ (reference sequence). V lost 5 bases to trimming and J lost 7 bases; unmatched junction nucleotides: 13. The CDR3 reads CASSPLRQGFGTQYF. CDR3 coding DNA: TGTGCCAGCAGCCCCCTTAGACAGGGCTTCGGGACCCAGTACTTC. The variable domain in full, completed from reference TRBV7-9 and TRBJ2-5, reads DTGVSQNPRHKITKRGQNVTFRCDPISEHNRLYWYRQTLGQGPEFLTYFQNEAQLEKSRLLSDRFSAERPKGSFSTLEIQRTEQGDSAMYLCASSPLRQGFGTQYFGPGTRLLVL.

The rearrangement joins TRBV27 to TRBJ1-2; D perhaps matches TRBD1 (5 bases). The CDR3 loop spans 13 amino acids. Trimming took 5 bases from V and 8 from J, leaving 15 bases between them. Germline V CDR1 and CDR2: MNHEY, SMNVEV (reference sequence). The chain's CDR3 is CASSPPGGDGYTF. CDR3 bases: TGTGCCAGCAGTCCCCCAGGCGGGGACGGCTACACCTTC.

The chain uses TRBV5-8 and TRBJ2-1, with D tentatively TRBD1 (5 bases). The CDR3 totals 19 residues. The V end lost 3 bases, the J end lost 2 bases, and 24 bases lay between the germline ends. Germline assignment: CDR1 SGHTS and CDR2 YDEGEE. CDR3 region: CASSSLVVVQASPYNEQFF. The CDR3 DNA reads TGTGCCAGCAGCTCCCTCGTCGTGGTACAGGCCAGCCCCTACAATGAGCAGTTCTTC.

This clone was recorded once. The gene calls are TRBV7-9 and TRBJ1-3, with 7 nucleotides matching TRBD1. The V gene's germline CDR1 is SEHNR and CDR2 FQNEAQ (reference sequence). After removal of 5 bases from V and 4 bases from J, the junction contained 8 bases not matched to a gene. This CDR3 has 15 residues. CDR3 nucleotides: TGTGCCAGCAGCCCGAACACAGGGGCAGGAAACACCATATATTTT. As protein: CASSPNTGAGNTIYF.

This chain joins TRBV5-6 and TRBJ1-2; 9 positions agree with TRBD1. The germline V gene has CDR1 SGHDT and CDR2 YYEEEE. Trimming at V came to 0 bases and at J to 7 bases, leaving 4 bases not matched to a gene. The CDR3 totals 14 residues. CDR3 sequence: CASSLDRGQTGYTF. The CDR3 DNA reads TGTGCCAGCAGCTTGGACAGGGGGCAAACTGGCTACACCTTC.

This chain joins TRBV5-4 and TRBJ2-1, with 10 bases matching TRBD2. The CDR3 is 15 residues long. The V segment lost 4 bases and the J segment 10 bases; nucleotides outside the gene matches: 11. Germline CDR1 is SGHNT and CDR2 is YYREEE (reference sequence). CDR3 nucleotides: TGTGCCAGCAGCCCCGGGACTAGCGCGAGTGGAGAGCAGTTCTTC. Protein sequence: CASSPGTSASGEQFF.

This sequence joins TRBV6-2 or TRBV6-3 and TRBJ2-1; perhaps TRBD1 as D (6 bases). This CDR3 comprises 11 residues. Germline CDR1 reads MNHEY; CDR2 reads SVGEGT. V lost 5 bases to trimming and J lost 9 bases, with 8 bases between them. The DNA for the CDR3 is TGTGCCAGCAGTCAGGGGAGTGAGCAGTTCTTC. Translating gives CASSQGSEQFF.

This clone was detected only once. The chain combines TRBV7-2 with TRBJ2-3, with D maybe TRBD2 (6 bases). The CDR3 consists of 15 residues. V dropped 2 bases and J dropped 6 bases, with 15 bases sitting between them. Germline CDR1 and CDR2: SGHTA and FQGNSA. CDR3 protein: CASSLRRDPSDTQYF. In DNA form, the CDR3 reads TGTGCCAGCAGCTTACGGCGGGACCCCTCGGATACGCAGTATTTT.

This rearrangement joins TRBV6-6 to TRBJ2-7; TRBD1 might be the D (7 bases). The CDR3 is 15 amino acids. V was shortened by 5 bases and J by 2 bases, with 16 bases between the two germline ends. CDR1 is MNHNY, CDR2 SVGAGI, per germline (reference sequence). CDR3 in DNA: TGTGCCAGCAGTGACGCGGGACAGACCACCTACGAGCAGTACTTC. This encodes CASSDAGQTTYEQYF.

V and J are TRBV4-3 and TRBJ2-3; 7 nucleotides align to TRBD1. CDR1 and CDR2 from the germline V gene are LGHNA and YSLEER. This CDR3 has 17 amino acids. V shed 0 bases, J shed 5 bases, and the junction held 11 bases outside the gene matches. The CDR3 DNA reads as TGCGCCAGCAGCCAAGACAGGGGGTCTGGTTTTGGAGATACGCAGTATTTT. Translating it yields CASSQDRGSGFGDTQYF.

This chain links TRBV11-2 with TRBJ1-1; 7 nucleotides match TRBD1. Germline lookup yields CDR1 SGHAT and CDR2 FQNNGV. The J segment lost 4 bases and the V segment lost 2 bases, leaving 7 bases of the junction unmatched. There are 15 residues in the CDR3. The CDR3 reads CASSLLQGKGTEAFF. CDR3 DNA sequence: TGTGCCAGCAGCTTACTACAGGGGAAGGGCACTGAAGCTTTCTTT.

This clone turned up a few times. The chain is built from TRBV2 and TRBJ1-5; D might be TRBD1 (5 bases). The CDR3 contains 13 residues. Trimming removed 6 bases at V and 1 base at J, with 7 bases between. The germline V gene has CDR1 SNHLY and CDR2 FYNNEI. The CDR3, as DNA: TGTGCCAGCAGGCGGGACAGCAATCAGCCCCAGCATTTT. This translates into CASRRDSNQPQHF.

The chain couples TRBV12-5 to TRBJ2-1; 9 bases fit TRBD1. Germline V gene data show CDR1 as LGHNT and CDR2 as FRNRAP. The CDR3 runs to 16 residues. Trimming removed 3 bases from V and 7 bases from J; junction bases left unmatched: 10. CDR3 sequence: CASGFWTGVGLNEQFF. The CDR3 DNA reads TGTGCTAGTGGTTTCTGGACAGGGGTAGGGTTGAATGAGCAGTTCTTC.

V and J are TRBV6-5 and TRBJ1-1; no firm D call. The germline gives CDR1 MNHEY, CDR2 SVGAGI. V lost 7 bases, J lost 0 bases, and 12 bases lay in between. The CDR3 has 14 amino acids. The CDR3 loop is CASTVINLNTEAFF. CDR3 sequence (DNA): TGTGCCAGCACCGTCATAAACTTGAACACTGAAGCTTTCTTT.

This chain connects TRBV4-1 to TRBJ1-2; 7 nucleotides agree with TRBD1. The germline V gene has CDR1 MGHRA and CDR2 YSYEKL. With V trimmed by 3 bases and J by 3 bases, 4 bases remained unmatched. This CDR3 has 14 amino acids. The CDR3 region is CASSQVTGDYGYTF. The CDR3 nucleotides are TGCGCCAGCAGCCAGGTAACAGGGGACTATGGCTACACCTTC.

This clone was found once. In DNA form, the CDR3 reads TGTGCCAGCAGTTTCCGACAGGGTGGAGAGACCCAGTACTTC. Encoded protein: CASSFRQGGETQYF. The chain has TRBV27 and TRBJ2-5; 7 bases line up with TRBD1. The germline CDR1 and CDR2 sequences are MNHEY and SMNVEV (reference sequence). The CDR3 extends over 14 amino acids. J was trimmed by 4 bases and V by 3 bases; bases with no gene match: 5.

V is TRBV4-1 and J is TRBJ1-1, with D possibly matching TRBD1 (5 bases). The CDR3 totals 15 residues. Trimming pared 0 bases from V and 5 bases from J, leaving 13 bases between. The germline gives CDR1 MGHRA, CDR2 YSYEKL. The CDR3 nucleotides read TGCGCCAGCAGCCAAGAATCTATGGGGGGTACTGAAGCTTTCTTT. This encodes CASSQESMGGTEAFF.

This clone was detected once. The rearrangement uses TRBV7-9 and TRBJ2-1, with 10 nucleotides matching TRBD2. Germline CDR1 reads SEHNR; CDR2 reads FQNEAQ (reference sequence). V was pared by 1 base and J by 3 bases, with 9 bases of the junction left unmatched. The CDR3 extends over 18 amino acids. The CDR3 DNA reads TGTGCCAGCAGCTTAGTGATGCTAGCGGGAGCCCTCTACAATGAGCAGTTCTTC. This gives the protein CASSLVMLAGALYNEQFF.

The chain joins TRBV7-2 to TRBJ2-2; 11 positions agree with TRBD1. Germline V gene data show CDR1 as SGHTA and CDR2 as FQGNSA. CDR3 length: 16 residues. With V trimmed by 1 base and J by 4 bases, 2 bases remained unmatched. This chain's CDR3 is CASSLGGTGGTGELFF. In nucleotides, the CDR3 is TGTGCCAGCAGCTTAGGGGGGACAGGGGGCACCGGGGAGCTGTTTTTT.

This clone was observed once. The chain employs TRBV7-6 and TRBJ1-1; possibly TRBD1 for D (6 bases). The CDR3 loop spans 15 amino acids. The germline V gene encodes CDR1 SGHVS and CDR2 FNYEAQ. V was cut by 5 bases and J by 1 base, with 14 bases left in between. The CDR3 reads CASSPSTGTNTEAFF. The CDR3 DNA follows: TGTGCCAGCAGCCCGTCGACAGGAACGAACACTGAAGCTTTCTTT.

The V call is TRBV29-1, the J call TRBJ1-2; tentative D call: TRBD1 (5 bases). The CDR3 is 14 residues long. Germline assignment: CDR1 SQVTM and CDR2 ANQGSEA. V shed 0 bases and J shed 8 bases, with 16 bases lying between them. CDR3 bases: TGCAGCGTTGAAGATCCCACGGGGGTAATCGGCTACACCTTC. Its translation: CSVEDPTGVIGYTF.

DNA of the CDR3: TGTGCCAGCTGGTCTAGCGGCTACGAGCAGTACTTC. This translates into CASWSSGYEQYF. The rearrangement links TRBV6-5 to TRBJ2-7, with 7 bases matching TRBD2. The J segment lost 3 bases and the V segment lost 8 bases, leaving 4 bases of the junction unmatched. Germline values: CDR1 MNHEY, CDR2 SVGAGI. The CDR3 consists of 12 residues.

The chain combines TRBV6-2 or TRBV6-3 with TRBJ1-5, with a possible D match to TRBD1 (5 bases). V lost 1 base, J lost 1 base, and 14 bases lay in between. Germline loops: CDR1 MNHEY, CDR2 SVGEGT. The CDR3 spans 17 residues. The CDR3 spells CASSYWKGATSNQPQHF. CDR3 nucleotides: TGTGCCAGCAGTTACTGGAAAGGGGCGACGAGCAATCAGCCCCAGCATTTT.

The gene calls are TRBV4-1 and TRBJ2-1; TRBD2 agrees at 13 bases. The CDR3 has 16 amino acids. CDR1 and CDR2 from the germline V gene are MGHRA and YSYEKL. The ends lost 2 bases at V and 7 bases at J; junction bases unmatched: 5. The CDR3 reads CASSQPGTSGENEQFF. The CDR3 bases are TGCGCCAGCAGCCAACCAGGGACTAGCGGGGAGAATGAGCAGTTCTTC.

The genes are TRBV11-2 and TRBJ2-2, with 8 positions matching TRBD1. V dropped 8 bases and J dropped 8; count of bases not matched to a gene: 7. CDR1 is SGHAT and CDR2 is FQNNGV in the germline V gene. There are 13 residues in the CDR3. In DNA, the CDR3 is TGTGCCAGCGGACAGGGCATGTCTGGGGAGCTGTTTTTT. Residues: CASGQGMSGELFF.

J is TRBJ2-3 and V is TRBV7-9, with D possibly matching TRBD2 (5 bases). Per the germline V gene, CDR1 is SEHNR and CDR2 is FQNEAQ (reference sequence). This CDR3 contains 13 residues. V was pared by 5 bases and J by 6 bases, with 12 bases between. Here the CDR3 DNA reads TGTGCCAGCAGCCCTAGCAGCCAGGATACGCAGTATTTT. This encodes CASSPSSQDTQYF.

This chain joins TRBV19 and TRBJ2-1, with 10 bases identical to TRBD2. The ends lost 8 bases at V and 7 bases at J; junction bases unmatched: 8. The V gene's germline CDR1 is LNHDA and CDR2 SQIVND (reference sequence). The CDR3 is 14 residues long. DNA of the CDR3: TGTGCCAGTGGCGTTTCTAGCGGGAGAAATGAGCAGTTCTTC. Its translation is CASGVSSGRNEQFF.

This clone was observed once. This chain links TRBV15 with TRBJ2-3; D perhaps matches TRBD2 (6 bases). V lost 8 bases to trimming and J lost 5 bases, with 17 bases between them. The length of the CDR3 is 14 residues. Germline V gene sequence: CDR1 LNHNV, CDR2 YYDKDF (reference sequence). In DNA form, the CDR3 reads TGTGCCACCGCCGGAGGGCCGAATATAGATACGCAGTATTTT. Amino acids: CATAGGPNIDTQYF.

The gene calls are TRBV5-6 and TRBJ2-5; 8 bases are a match to TRBD2. CDR1 is SGHDT, CDR2 YYEEEE, per germline. CDR3 length: 16 residues. The J segment lost 6 bases and the V segment lost 4 bases, leaving 14 bases of the junction unmatched. This CDR3 reads CASSPPGGGARKTQYF. The CDR3 DNA reads as TGTGCCAGCAGCCCTCCCGGGGGGGGAGCTCGGAAGACCCAGTACTTC. Combining the CDR3 with reference TRBV5-6 and TRBJ2-5 gives the whole variable domain DAGVTQSPTHLIKTRGQQVTLRCSPKSGHDTVSWYQQALGQGPQFIFQYYEEEERQRGNFPDRFSGHQFPNYSSELNVNALLLGDSALYLCASSPPGGGARKTQYFGPGTRLLVL.

The J gene is TRBJ2-3, the V gene TRBV7-2; 13 nucleotides align to TRBD2. V shed 5 bases and J 5 bases; nucleotides not matched to a gene: 7. The CDR3 extends over 16 amino acids. Germline V gene data show CDR1 as SGHTA and CDR2 as FQGNSA. The CDR3 sequence is CASSPTGTSGEDTQYF. The CDR3, as DNA: TGTGCCAGCAGCCCAACCGGGACTAGCGGGGAAGATACGCAGTATTTT.